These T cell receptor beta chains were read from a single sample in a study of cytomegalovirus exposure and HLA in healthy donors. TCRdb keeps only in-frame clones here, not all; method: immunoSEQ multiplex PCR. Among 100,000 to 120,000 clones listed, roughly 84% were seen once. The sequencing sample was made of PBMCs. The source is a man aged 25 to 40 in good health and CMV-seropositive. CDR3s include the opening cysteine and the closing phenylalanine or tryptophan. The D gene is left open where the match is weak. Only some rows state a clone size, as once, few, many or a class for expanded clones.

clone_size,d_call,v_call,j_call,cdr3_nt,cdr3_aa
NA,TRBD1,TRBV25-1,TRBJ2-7,TGTGCCAGCAGTATCTTTTCAGGGGGCGACTTCTACGAGCAGTACTTC,CASSIFSGGDFYEQYF
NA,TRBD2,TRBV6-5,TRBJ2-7,TGTGCCAGCAGTAGAGCGGGGGGCGTCTCCTACGAGCAGTACTTC,CASSRAGGVSYEQYF
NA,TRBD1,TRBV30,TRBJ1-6,TGTGCCTGGAGTAGAAGGTTCGACAGGGGGCAAAATTCACCCCTCCACTTT,CAWSRRFDRGQNSPLHF
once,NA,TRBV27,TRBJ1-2,TGTGCCAGCAGTTTAGTCCCCGACGGGTCCTATGGCTACACCTTC,CASSLVPDGSYGYTF
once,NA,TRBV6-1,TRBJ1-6,TGTGCCAGCAGTGAAAGAGGGTCCTATAATTCACCCCTCCACTTT,CASSERGSYNSPLHF
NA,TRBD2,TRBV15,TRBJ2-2,TGTGCCACCAGCAGTCTAGCGGTGAATTACCCCGGGGAGCTGTTTTTT,CATSSLAVNYPGELFF
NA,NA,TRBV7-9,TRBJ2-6,TGTGCCAGCAGCCCACAGGGGGGGACTGGGGCCAACGTCCTGACTTTC,CASSPQGGTGANVLTF
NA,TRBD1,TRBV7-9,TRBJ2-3,TGTGCCAGCTCACCACGAGGGGGCCATAGCACAGATACGCAGTATTTT,CASSPRGGHSTDTQYF
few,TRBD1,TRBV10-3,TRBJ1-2,TGTGCCATCAGCGCTCTTTCCGGGACAGGGCTCACGGGAGGCTACACCTTC,CAISALSGTGLTGGYTF
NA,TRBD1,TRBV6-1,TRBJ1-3,TGTGCCAGCAGTGAAAGAATCCACCGATGGCAAGATTTTTTAACAGGGGAGGGAAACACCATATATTTT,CASSERIHRWQDFLTGEGNTIYF
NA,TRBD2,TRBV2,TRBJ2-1,TGTGCCAGCAGCTATGCTAGCGGGGGGCAAGGATACAATGAGCAGTTCTTC,CASSYASGGQGYNEQFF
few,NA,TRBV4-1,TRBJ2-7,TGCGCCAGCAGCCCCGGCCTCAGGGGGGCCGAGCAGTACTTC,CASSPGLRGAEQYF
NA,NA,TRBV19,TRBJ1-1,TGTGCCAGTAGACCACAGGGTAACACTGAAGCTTTCTTT,CASRPQGNTEAFF
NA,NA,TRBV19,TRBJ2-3,TGTGCCAGTAGTTGGGGAGGAGGAACCGCAGATACGCAGTATTTT,CASSWGGGTADTQYF
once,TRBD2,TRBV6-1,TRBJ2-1,TGTGCCAGCAGTTGGACGGGGGGAACCTACAATGAGCAGTTCTTC,CASSWTGGTYNEQFF
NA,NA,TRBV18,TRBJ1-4,TGTGCCAGCTCAACCGAACAGGAGGGACTGTTTTTT,CASSTEQEGLFF
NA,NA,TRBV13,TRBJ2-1,TGTGCCAGCAGCTCCAGGGCGGCAGGGGATGAGCAGTTCTTC,CASSSRAAGDEQFF
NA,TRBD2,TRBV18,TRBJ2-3,TGTGCCAGCTCACGCAGGACTAGCGGGGGGGATACGCAGTATTTT,CASSRRTSGGDTQYF
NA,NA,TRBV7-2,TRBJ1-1,TGTGCCAGCAGCGTAGACAGCAACACTGAAGCTTTCTTT,CASSVDSNTEAFF
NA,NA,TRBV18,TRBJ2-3,TGTGCCAGCTCGCGGGACAGAAGTAGAGATACGCAGTATTTT,CASSRDRSRDTQYF